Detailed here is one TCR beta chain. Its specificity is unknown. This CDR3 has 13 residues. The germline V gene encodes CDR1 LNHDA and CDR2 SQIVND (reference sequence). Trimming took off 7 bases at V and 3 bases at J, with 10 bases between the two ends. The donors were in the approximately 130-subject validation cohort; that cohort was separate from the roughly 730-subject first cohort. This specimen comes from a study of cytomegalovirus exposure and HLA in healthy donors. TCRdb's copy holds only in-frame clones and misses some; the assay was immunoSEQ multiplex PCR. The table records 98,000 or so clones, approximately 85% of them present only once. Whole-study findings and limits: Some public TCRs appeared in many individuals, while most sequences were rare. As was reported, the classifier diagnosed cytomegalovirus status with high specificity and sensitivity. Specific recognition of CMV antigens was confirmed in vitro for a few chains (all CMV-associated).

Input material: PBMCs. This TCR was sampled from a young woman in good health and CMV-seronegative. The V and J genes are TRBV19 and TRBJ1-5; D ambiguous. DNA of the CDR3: TGTGCCAGTAATTTGGAGCCCAATCAGCCCCAGCATTTT. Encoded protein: CASNLEPNQPQHF. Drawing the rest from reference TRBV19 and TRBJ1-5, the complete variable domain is DGGITQSPKYLFRKEGQNVTLSCEQNLNHDAMYWYRQDPGQGLRLIYYSQIVNDFQKGDIAEGYSVSREKKESFPLTVTSAQKNPTAFYLCASNLEPNQPQHFGDGTRLSIL.